This TCR beta chain stems from a study of vaccination effects on CD4 cells after COVID-19. The CDR3 length is 12 residues. Only in-frame clones appear in the TCRdb table, and some are missing; sequencing was by immunoSEQ multiplex PCR. The sample lists tens of thousands of clones; approximately 70% were seen once. CD4+ T cells were isolated after about nine days of culture. Comments on this clone: Antigen unknown.

Sequences were derived from CD4+ T cells from PBMCs cultured without peptide, sampled before COVID-19 vaccination. J is TRBJ2-5 and V is TRBV12-1; no DNA check was done on the table's D call, TRBD2. TRBV12-1 represents a pseudogene. The receptor's source is a human donor who had a prior SARS-CoV-2 infection. CDR3 coding DNA: TGTGCCAGCAGTACGGAGGGAGAGACCCAGTACTTC. It codes for CASSTEGETQYF.